This is a list of T cell receptor beta chains from one sample in a study of neurological immune-mediated disorders. TCRdb fed the 5' RACE reads into MiXCR, producing one record per CDR3 protein. The data contain 25,000 to 30,000 distinct CDR3 sequences, 16% of them singletons. Sample: CD4+ T cells from blood. The receptors originated from a female donor with HTLV-1-associated myelopathy (HAM/TSP). CDR3s include the opening cysteine and the closing phenylalanine or tryptophan. A D gene is named only where the DNA matches it firmly. Size values are once, few and many counts, or a class for expanded clones, and some rows have none.

TRBJ2-7 | TRBD2 | many | TRBV15 | TGTGCCACCAGCACCGGCGGGACTAGCGGGAACTACGAGCAGTACTTC | CATSTGGTSGNYEQYF
TRBJ2-1 | TRBD2 | many | TRBV6-6 | TGTGCCAGCAGTTACTCCGGGACTAGCATCAATGAGCAGTTCTTC | CASSYSGTSINEQFF
TRBJ1-5 | . | many | TRBV5-6 | TGTGCCAGCAGCTTGGTGGGTTTAGAACAGCCCCAGCATTTT | CASSLVGLEQPQHF
TRBJ2-5 | . | many | TRBV5-6 | TGTGCCAGCAGCTTGACGTGGTACCAAGAGACCCAGTACTTC | CASSLTWYQETQYF
TRBJ2-7 | . | many | TRBV6-6 | TGTGCCAGCAGGACGCCCTCTGCCTCCTACGAGCAGTACTTC | CASRTPSASYEQYF
TRBJ1-6 | . | many | TRBV10-3 | TGTGCCATCAGTGACTCTCAACAGGGCCCCGGCTCACCCCTCCACTTT | CAISDSQQGPGSPLHF
TRBJ1-4 | TRBD1 | many | TRBV29-1 | TGCAGCGTTGCCTCCTTCCATCAGACAGGGGGTAATGAAAAACTGTTTTTT | CSVASFHQTGGNEKLFF
TRBJ2-7 | TRBD2 | many | TRBV20-1 | TGCAGTGCTAGAGATGCTACTAGCGGGGGGGCCGGAGGTGGGTACGAGCAGTACTTC | CSARDATSGGAGGGYEQYF
TRBJ1-6 | . | . | TRBV14 | TGTGCCAGCAGCCAAGGGAACACCGGGGAGTCACCCCTCCACTTT | CASSQGNTGESPLHF
TRBJ2-6 | . | many | TRBV14 | TGTGCCAGCAGCCCGGAGGGCTCAAACTCTGGGGCCAACGTCCTGACTTTC | CASSPEGSNSGANVLTF
TRBJ1-6 | . | many | TRBV20-1 | TGCAGTGCTAGAAGGGAGGGAAATTCACCCCTCCACTTT | CSARREGNSPLHF
TRBJ2-5 | TRBD2 | many | TRBV12-3/TRBV12-4 | TGTGCCAGCAGTTTAGCCCATAGCGGGTCGGGGACCCAGTACTTC | CASSLAHSGSGTQYF
TRBJ1-3 | . | many | TRBV20-1 | TGCAGTGCTAGAGATCATTCTGGGGTTGGAAACACCATATATTTT | CSARDHSGVGNTIYF
TRBJ2-3 | TRBD1 | many | TRBV4-2 | TGTGCCAGCAGCCACTTCGGGTGGACAGGGATCGCAGATACGCAGTATTTT | CASSHFGWTGIADTQYF
TRBJ2-3 | . | . | TRBV5-5 | TGTGCCAGCAGCTTAGGGGGGCAAGAAGATACGCAGTATTTT | CASSLGGQEDTQYF
TRBJ2-5 | . | many | TRBV27 | TGTGCCAGCAGTCCCCGGACCATGAAAGAGACCCAGTACTTC | CASSPRTMKETQYF
TRBJ1-6 | TRBD1 | many | TRBV5-1 | TGCGCCAGCAGCTCTACAGGGGCTGACTCACCCCTCCACTTT | CASSSTGADSPLHF
TRBJ2-1 | TRBD2 | many | TRBV6-2/TRBV6-3 | TGTGCCAGCAGTAGGACTAGCGGGGGACAGTTCTTC | CASSRTSGGQFF
TRBJ1-2 | . | many | TRBV7-2 | TGTGCCAGCAGCTTTCTGGGGCCCTATGGCTACACCTTC | CASSFLGPYGYTF
TRBJ1-1 | . | many | TRBV6-1 | TGTGCCAGCACACGACAGCCTGATGAGTTCGAAGCTTTCTTT | CASTRQPDEFEAFF
TRBJ2-6 | . | many | TRBV7-3 | TGTGCCAGCAGCTTACAGATCTCTGGGGCCAACGTCCTGACTTTC | CASSLQISGANVLTF
TRBJ1-1 | . | many | TRBV20-1 | TGCAGTGCCACACAAGAGCGGTCTGAAGCTTTCTTT | CSATQERSEAFF
TRBJ2-3 | . | many | TRBV6-5 | TGTGCCAGCAGTTCGACTTACCGATCCACAGATACGCAGTATTTT | CASSSTYRSTDTQYF
TRBJ2-7 | . | many | TRBV28 | TGTGCCAGCATGGTGGGACTCGGGTACGAGCAGTACTTC | CASMVGLGYEQYF
TRBJ2-2 | . | medium-sized | TRBV28 | TGTGCCAGCAGTTCTAGTGCCGGGGAGCTGTTTTTT | CASSSSAGELFF
TRBJ2-3 | . | many | TRBV30 | TGTGCCTGGAGTGTAGCGGGAGATACGCAGTATTTT | CAWSVAGDTQYF